This T cell receptor (beta chain) emerged from a study of cytomegalovirus exposure and HLA in healthy donors (dated by TCRdb to 2015 to 2018). For the wider study: According to an earlier analysis of 587 of the donors, about 170 million T cells yielded roughly 100 million unique TCR beta sequences and about 300 Gb of sequence data. An early release covering just under 650 HLA-typed donors comprised roughly 300 gigabases of sequencing data and tens of millions of unique TCR sequences. An earlier analysis of approximately 640 of the donors applied high-throughput TCR beta sequencing to assess whether each TCR beta V gene segment acted as functional or pseudogenic. Donor age, sex, ethnicity and CMV serostatus were compiled together with the repertoire data. HLA typing covered class I and class II loci at four-digit resolution. Besides the first cohort of about 730 subjects, a separate validation cohort made up of some 110 different subjects was used. The study profiled the T cell repertoires of some 610 subjects by immunosequencing and related them to cytomegalovirus serostatus. The study combined high-throughput TCR immunosequencing, statistical association of individual TCRs with disease status, and machine learning to predict cytomegalovirus infection status. In a later genetic analysis, genome-wide SNP genotypes for about 55% of the roughly 700 donors were used, and that subset was treated as a discovery cohort. Typing coverage differed by locus: A, B, C, DRB1 and DQB1 were typed in roughly 620-640 donors, DQA1 in 500 to 550, DPA1 in around 610, and DPB1 in 450 to 490. All discovery cohort repertoires had been generated using a single sequencing platform. Because of strong linkage in the cohort, 4 to 6 DR-DQ haplotypes were treated as single units for association and clustering. To study patterns of TCR occurrence, a later analysis re-analyzed previously published TCR beta repertoires from 666 donors and added high-resolution HLA genotyping. Across roughly 420 genotyped donors of the cohort, an average of roughly 250,000 unique TCR beta nucleotide sequences per donor were sequenced, and approximately 17% of those sequences were non-productive. In the later analysis, no new phenotypic data were used to find candidate immune exposures; instead, reliance was placed on TCR beta sequences and their occurrence across donors. The study aimed to test whether cataloging public T cell receptors could reveal signatures of past pathogen exposure. Among the roughly 390 genotyped donors, roughly 80% belonged to the genetic ancestry cluster associated with self-reported Caucasian donors. Results and caveats for the whole study, not just this receptor: Because some donors lacked HLA typing at each locus, the association tests relied only on the typed subset. The cohort was sequenced for TCR beta chains only, and without alpha or paired-chain data the features that could be detected were limited. For the cohort, immune exposure information was limited to CMV serostatus. A group of highly shared sequence variants was considered likely to be a technical artifact of the sequencing pipeline. An association between a missense DCLRE1C variant and V-gene and J-gene trimming of TCR beta chains was found in a later genetic analysis and replicated in an independent cohort. A total of fewer than 200 TCR beta chains were listed by the study as associated with cytomegalovirus. A further reported finding was that TCR beta sequences accurately predicted the HLA-A and HLA-B alleles for most subjects in the first cohort. In a later analysis, HLA-associated TCR beta chains showed more clonal expansion and lower generation probabilities than non-associated chains that were equally common. In a later analysis, several top co-occurrence clusters were reported to appear linked to parvovirus B19, influenza, CMV and Epstein-Barr virus. An earlier analysis of several hundred of the donors showed that most TCR beta V segments appeared in productive rearrangements either about 87% or about 30% of the time, which broadly matched IMGT annotations. Most CMV-associated TCR beta chains appeared to be HLA-restricted in a later analysis, and the HLA associations seemed to be driven largely by CMV exposure. Because the 87-base-pair reads could not distinguish some IMGT-functional V segments, including TRBV6-2 and TRBV6-3, those segments were excluded. Assigning TCR associations to individual alleles was difficult when HLA alleles, especially DR and DQ, strongly co-occurred. The earlier analysis of approximately 540 of the donors excluded approximately 15 rarely observed V segments, including chromosome 9 orphons, because counts were too low. The classifier was reported to diagnose cytomegalovirus status with high specificity and sensitivity in both the original cohort and the validation cohort. Sequencing depth was assumed to be roughly uniform across donors in the presence/absence analyses, though that assumption may not hold. At a false discovery rate of 0.05, a later analysis linked under 20,000 TCR beta sequences to specific HLA alleles. Most TCR sequences were seen in very few donors, while some public TCRs were found in many individuals. Correlated functional status among segregating V segments might reflect linkage disequilibrium, but an unknown experimental factor could not be ruled out. According to a later genetic analysis, donors in an Asian-associated ancestry cluster had fewer N-insertions in productive TCRs than the approximately 650-donor mean. Three of the identified cytomegalovirus-associated TCR beta chains were confirmed in vitro to be specific for cytomegalovirus antigens. The authors suggested that the approach could potentially be extended to other disease states and immunological phenotypes. A later analysis found that TCR association rates varied across HLA loci, with DRB1 alleles showing the most associated TCRs and HLA-C alleles the fewest.

A word on this clone: No cognate antigen has been identified for it. The junction differs from germline at one of its ends, possibly a read error.

The cohort comprised around 700 healthy bone marrow donors. Cohort members were all nominally healthy when sampled, although unrecorded immune exposures were likely present. The donor tested CMV seropositive and was one of the 289 seropositive cohort members. Every donor gave a peripheral blood sample, and the peripheral blood mononuclear cells from that sample were used for TCR beta sequencing. The Qiagen DNeasy Blood Extraction Kit was used to extract genomic DNA from the blood cell samples. CDR1 SEHNR and CDR2 FQNEAQ were looked up in the germline V gene (reference sequence). The CDR3, from cysteine to phenylalanine, totals 15 residues. Here the CDR3 DNA is all that survives: 45 bases in frame from base 1. The library came from the immunoSEQ multiplex PCR assay. For the multiplex PCR, a mixture combining 60 forward primers for TCR Vbeta segments and 13 reverse primers for TCR Jbeta segments was used. Amplification of the CDR3 region of rearranged TCR beta genes was performed with a multiplex PCR assay on genomic DNA. Amplified TCR beta libraries were sequenced as 87-base-pair reads on the Illumina HiSeq System. Regarding the original processing steps: A later analysis tallied 75 million to 85 million unique TCR beta chains across the 550 to 850 repertoires, and some 12 million of those chains were shared by two or more donors. Raw reads were error-corrected and collapsed into unique sequences by a nearest-neighbor algorithm in which closely related sequences were merged to remove PCR and sequencing errors. V, D and J gene segments were assigned by aligning CDR3 sequences to IMGT reference sequences. Each retained sequence needed at least a six-nucleotide match to both a V gene segment and a J gene segment. Rearrangements were classified as productive when the CDR3 lacked stop codons and remained in frame with V and J, and all other rearrangements were classified as non-productive. Following IMGT convention, CDR3 was defined as the stretch from the second conserved V-encoded cysteine to the conserved J-encoded phenylalanine. Sequences without an unambiguous match to a single V gene segment were excluded from the earlier analysis of about 640 of the donors. In an earlier analysis of 450 to 700 of the donors, V segments were called functional above 56.7% productive rearrangements and were called segregating when the between-donor standard deviation exceeded 5%. A statistical classification framework was built to diagnose cytomegalovirus status from the catalog of TCR beta chain sequences. V and J gene assignment, in a later analysis, came from comparing TCR nucleotide sequences with IMGT/GENE-DB human TR gene sequences. The TCRdist pipeline was used in a later analysis to assign CDR3 sequences and most-parsimonious VDJ recombination scenarios. A later analysis defined each TCR beta chain by its CDR3 amino acid sequence plus V-gene family, and excluded reads lacking a unique V-gene family. As a way to deal with suspected cross-contamination and a sequencing artifact, a later analysis dropped approximately 590 nucleotide sequences that were highly shared and had low generation probability. In a later analysis, a clonal expansion index was calculated for each public chain from normalized within-repertoire ranks of inferred template counts. Generation probabilities in a later analysis came from a VDJ recombination model fitted to out-of-frame rearrangements, and those results were checked against IGoR. A later analysis scored TCR-TCR, TCR-HLA and TCR-CMV co-occurrence with hypergeometric tests, applying a repertoire-size bias correction to TCR pairs. False discovery rates were estimated in a later analysis by permuting HLA or CMV assignments 20 times. In a later analysis, co-occurring TCRs were grouped using DBSCAN, and TCRdist sequence similarity was added for clustering within HLA-allele-positive subsets. Repertoires with fewer than 30,000 or more than 120,000 public chains were left out of co-occurrence clustering, as were a few repertoires with anomalous nucleotide sharing. TCRdb carries this immuneACCESS record with in-frame sequences only. Its versions omit some clonotypes, under half of them owing to an unresolved V gene in the studies checked, with the rest unexplained. Clonal size and the V and J genes are those of that table, whereas D and trimming came from the DNA. This sample holds around 170,000 clones; about four fifths were observed only once. The ten most abundant clones make up 1% of the sample.

This chain is built from TRBV7-9 and TRBJ2-1; 8 of the junction bases match TRBD2. The sequence came from a woman aged 45-60 years in good health and CMV-seropositive. Sequencing was performed on PBMCs. The encoded CDR3 is CSSSLIAGLRNEQFF. In nucleotides, the sequence is TGTTCCAGCAGCTTGATAGCGGGGCTGAGGAATGAGCAGTTCTTC.